This T cell receptor (beta chain) was recorded in a study of shared clonotypes between healthy human individuals. Libraries were prepared by immunoSEQ multiplex PCR; TCRdb keeps only in-frame clonotypes and omits some of them. Of fewer than 1.4 million clones in the sample, roughly 74% were seen once. J gave up 2 bases and V 7 bases, and 8 bases lay outside the gene matches. Germline-derived CDR1 and CDR2 are MNHNS and SASEGT. The CDR3 length is 14 residues. The rearrangement joins TRBV6-1 to TRBJ2-7, with 7 bases that match TRBD2. Sequenced sample: memory CD4+ T cells from PBMCs. The sample's subset: CD45RA-negative fraction. The receptor was derived from a man aged 18-30 years in good health. Some clones in this sample may be carry-over from other donors' samples. The CDR3 bases are TGTGCCAGCACCTTGAGCGGGACCGCCTACGAGCAGTACTTC. This gives the protein CASTLSGTAYEQYF.